Presented here are 27 T cell receptor beta chains from one specimen sequenced in a study of blood T cells in healthy people across ages. Together with a sample-barcoded 5' primer, a J-beta primer mix was included in a second PCR lasting roughly 6 to 12 cycles. One entry per CDR3 protein, called by TCRdb with MiXCR from the 5' RACE reads. The top ten hold roughly 3.8% of the sample, which has around 820,000 distinct CDR3 sequences, around a quarter seen once. This sample was also put to use in a study of T cells of mothers and their children.

Sequenced input: blood. Every receptor here comes from a boy between 10 and 17 years old in good health.

J is TRBJ2-7 and V is TRBV28; 7 positions agree with TRBD2. J lost 3 bases, V lost 2 bases, and 13 bases had no gene match. CDR1 is MDHEN and CDR2 is SYDVKM in the germline V gene. The CDR3 is 17 amino acids. The CDR3 DNA is TGTGCCAGCAGTTTAGGGGGTTTAAGTGCGGGAGTCTACGAGCAGTACTTC. This translates into CASSLGGLSAGVYEQYF.

The chain recombines TRBV4-3 with TRBJ2-1; TRBD2 might be the D (5 bases). The J call is doubtful: the DNA matches TRBJ2-7 better. There are 15 residues in the CDR3. Germline V gene sequence: CDR1 LGHNA, CDR2 YSLEER. The CDR3 loop is CASSQDWRATYEQYF. CDR3 nucleotide sequence: TGCGCCAGCAGCCAAGATTGGCGGGCGACCTACGAGCAGTACTTC.

The table lists this clonotype with a few counts. Being one base from a much bigger clone, this may be a read error. The V call is TRBV28, the J call TRBJ2-7; 11 positions match TRBD2. This CDR3 contains 18 residues. The germline gives CDR1 MDHEN, CDR2 SYDVKM. With V trimmed by 5 bases and J by 0 bases, 12 bases remained unmatched. CDR3 nucleotide sequence: TGTGCCAGCAGTCTTCGGCCCGGGACTAGCGGTAGCTCCTACGAGCAGTACTTC. Translating it yields CASSLRPGTSGSSYEQYF.

The chain employs TRBV15 and TRBJ1-2, with a tentative D call TRBD1 (5 bases). V lost 11 bases, J lost 8 bases, and 21 bases lay in between. The CDR3 spans 13 residues. Germline loops: CDR1 LNHNV, CDR2 YYDKDF (reference sequence). In DNA form, the CDR3 reads TGTGCCGCAGGTCCAGGGAGGTTGGAAGGCTACACCTTC. It codes for CAAGPGRLEGYTF.

This chain links TRBV19 with TRBJ1-5; D possibly corresponds to TRBD1 (5 bases). The V end lost 5 bases, the J end lost 2 bases, and 13 bases lay between the germline ends. Germline V lookup: CDR1 LNHDA, CDR2 SQIVND (reference sequence). The CDR3 is made up of 15 amino acids. Here the CDR3 DNA reads TGTGCCAGTAGTCCTCCGGGGGGGGGCAATCAGCCCCAGCATTTT. Protein sequence: CASSPPGGGNQPQHF.

The chain combines TRBV28 with TRBJ2-6; 9 nucleotides align to TRBD2. CDR1 and CDR2 (germline): MDHEN, SYDVKM. CDR3 length: 18 amino acids. Trimming cost V 5 bases and J 0 bases; bases outside gene matches: 8. The CDR3 here is CASSPAVAGVSGANVLTF. The CDR3 coding sequence is TGTGCCAGCAGTCCCGCGGTAGCGGGGGTCTCTGGGGCCAACGTCCTGACTTTC.

The chain joins TRBV18 to TRBJ2-7; unclear D gene. Trimming removed 3 bases at V and 7 bases at J, with 19 bases between. Germline lookup yields CDR1 KGHSH and CDR2 LQKENI. The CDR3 extends over 15 amino acids. CDR3 nucleotide sequence: TGTGCCAGCTCACCTCTTCCCCCGGAAGATGGAGAGCAGTACTTC. It codes for CASSPLPPEDGEQYF.

With regard to this clonotype: The junction and the germline gene differ at one end; a read error may be behind it. The chain employs TRBV28 and TRBJ2-7; 9 bases align to TRBD1. The CDR3 contains 15 residues. Per the germline V gene, CDR1 is MDHEN and CDR2 is SYDVKM. The CDR3 coding sequence is TGTGCCAGCAGTACCGAACCCCCCACGGGACAGGGATTTTTTTTC. The encoded protein is CASSTEPPTGQGFFF.

The rearrangement uses TRBV7-2 and TRBJ2-1, with no clear D. Germline lookup yields CDR1 SGHTA and CDR2 FQGNSA. The CDR3 runs 16 residues. Deletions cut 5 bases from V and 0 bases from J, with 14 bases between. In DNA, the CDR3 is TGTGCCAGCAGCCTTGCAAGGGCCCCCTCCTACAATGAGCAGTTCTTC. Amino acid sequence: CASSLARAPSYNEQFF. The variable domain in full, with the rest retrieved from reference TRBV7-2 and TRBJ2-1, is GAGVSQSPSNKVTEKGKDVELRCDPISGHTALYWYRQSLGQGLEFLIYFQGNSAPDKSGLPSDRFSAERTGGSVSTLTIQRTQQEDSAVYLCASSLARAPSYNEQFFGPGTRLTVL.

This chain joins TRBV20-1 and TRBJ2-1; 9 nucleotides match TRBD1. The V and J ends lost 4 bases and 4 bases, in that order; junction bases with no gene match: 5. The CDR3 runs to 14 residues. Germline values: CDR1 DFQATT, CDR2 SNEGSKA (reference sequence). The CDR3 region has the DNA TGCAGTGCTACGGGACAGGGATCTTACAATGAGCAGTTCTTC. It translates to CSATGQGSYNEQFF.

The CDR3 reads CSASRAGERGEKLFF. The CDR3, as DNA: TGCAGTGCTAGCCGGGCTGGGGAAAGAGGGGAAAAACTGTTTTTT. The chain is built from TRBV20-1 and TRBJ1-4; no reliable D call. V was trimmed by 3 bases and J by 8 bases, leaving 19 bases between them. Germline-derived CDR1 and CDR2 are DFQATT and SNEGSKA (reference sequence). This CDR3 is 15 amino acids long.

The CDR3 bases are TGCAGCAACGAGCATAACTATGGCTACACCTTC. Amino acid sequence: CSNEHNYGYTF. The chain combines TRBV29-1 with TRBJ1-2; D call uncertain. The CDR3 spans 11 residues. The germline V and J ends were trimmed by 8 bases and 1 base, with 8 bases remaining between them. In germline, CDR1 is SQVTM, CDR2 ANQGSEA.

As for this clonotype: At one end the junction does not follow the germline gene, possibly because of a read error. The chain joins TRBV3-1 to TRBJ1-2; 10 positions agree with TRBD1. The germline gives CDR1 LGHDT, CDR2 YNNKEL (reference sequence). This CDR3 comprises 14 residues. Here the CDR3 reads CASSLLGTGDGYTF. As DNA, the CDR3 is TGCGCCAGCAGCCTCCTAGGGACAGGGGACGGCTACACCTTC.

This clonotype showed up just a few times. The V call is TRBV9, the J call TRBJ2-7, with TRBD2 matching over 9 bases. V was clipped by 0 bases and J by 0 bases; unmatched bases: 4. CDR1 SGDLS and CDR2 YYNGEE come from the germline V gene. The CDR3 is 16 residues long. The CDR3 DNA sequence: TGTGCCAGCAGCGTAGCCGTAGCGGGAGTCTCCTACGAGCAGTACTTC. Protein product: CASSVAVAGVSYEQYF.

The chain employs TRBV29-1 and TRBJ2-7; 7 nucleotides align to TRBD1. The CDR3 has 11 amino acids. In germline, CDR1 is SQVTM, CDR2 ANQGSEA. With 7 bases clipped from V and 4 bases from J, the junction kept 4 bases outside the gene matches. Here the CDR3 reads CSAAGGYEQYF. CDR3 nucleotide sequence: TGCAGCGCTGCAGGGGGTTACGAGCAGTACTTC.

This clonotype was recorded a few times. The rearrangement uses TRBV6-6 and TRBJ2-1, with 9 nucleotides matching TRBD2. The CDR3 length is 14 residues. CDR1 and CDR2 from the germline V gene are MNHNY and SVGAGI (reference sequence). Unmatched junction bases numbered 7, after V lost 7 bases and J lost 6 bases. The CDR3 bases are TGTGCCAGCAAGGAGACTAGCGGACCCAATGAGCAGTTCTTC. It translates to CASKETSGPNEQFF.

There are a few counts of this clonotype. The J gene is TRBJ2-6, the V gene TRBV6-5, with a weak D call TRBD2 (5 bases). Trimming stripped 7 bases from V and 3 bases from J, with 13 bases between. Germline values: CDR1 MNHEY, CDR2 SVGAGI. This CDR3 contains 15 residues. DNA of the CDR3: TGTGCCAGCACCCCTTTAGCGTATGGGGCCAACGTCCTGACTTTC. This encodes CASTPLAYGANVLTF.

The rearrangement joins TRBV4-3 to TRBJ2-3, with 9 nucleotides matching TRBD1. J gave up 1 base and V 3 bases, and 8 bases lay outside the gene matches. This CDR3 has 17 amino acids. Germline lookup yields CDR1 LGHNA and CDR2 YSLEER. CDR3 sequence (DNA): TGCGCCAGCAGCCACTTACAGGGGGCGCGGGGCACAGATACGCAGTATTTT. Translation gives CASSHLQGARGTDTQYF.

The chain joins TRBV28 to TRBJ1-2; 7 nucleotides align to TRBD1. The CDR3 is 15 amino acids. V gave up 11 bases and J gave up 4 bases; unmatched junction bases: 16. Germline CDR1 is MDHEN and CDR2 is SYDVKM. CDR3: CALQGRGQGGYGYTF. The CDR3 coding sequence is TGTGCCCTCCAGGGCCGGGGGCAGGGGGGCTATGGCTACACCTTC.

The chain carries TRBV18 and TRBJ2-4, with 10 bases matching TRBD1. Germline CDR1 reads KGHSH; CDR2 reads LQKENI. The ends lost 6 bases at V and 3 bases at J; junction bases unmatched: 8. This CDR3 has 16 amino acids. The CDR3 DNA sequence: TGTGCCAGCTCCCTGGCGACAGGGGGCTTCAAAAACATTCAGTACTTC. This translates into CASSLATGGFKNIQYF. Full variable domain (outside the CDR3, taken from reference TRBV18 and TRBJ2-4): NAGVMQNPRHLVRRRGQEARLRCSPMKGHSHVYWYRQLPEEGLKFMVYLQKENIIDESGMPKERFSAEFPKEGPSILRIQQVVRGDSAAYFCASSLATGGFKNIQYFGAGTRLSVL.

V and J are TRBV7-6 and TRBJ2-7, with D unresolved. Germline assignment: CDR1 SGHVS and CDR2 FNYEAQ. V lost 0 bases, J lost 6 bases, and 6 bases lay in between. The CDR3 covers 12 residues. The CDR3 spells CASSLATGEQYF. The CDR3 DNA sequence: TGTGCCAGCAGCTTAGCGACCGGCGAGCAGTACTTC.

The table lists this clonotype with a few counts. The chain uses TRBV7-9 and TRBJ2-5, with D unresolved. The V and J ends lost 7 bases and 5 bases respectively, with 11 bases between them. From germline, CDR1 is SEHNR and CDR2 FQNEAQ (reference sequence). The CDR3 totals 12 residues. The CDR3 sequence is CASTPMGETQYF. CDR3 in DNA: TGTGCCAGCACCCCAATGGGGGAGACCCAGTACTTC.

Here the CDR3 reads CASSVEAVNTEAFF. As DNA, the CDR3 is TGTGCCAGCAGCGTAGAGGCGGTGAACACTGAAGCTTTCTTT. The chain employs TRBV9 and TRBJ1-1, with D unresolved. The CDR3 spans 14 residues. V shed 0 bases and J shed 0 bases, with 6 bases lying between them. Germline-derived CDR1 and CDR2 are SGDLS and YYNGEE.

The chain combines TRBV28 with TRBJ2-1; D is possibly TRBD2 (5 bases). The germline V gene has CDR1 MDHEN and CDR2 SYDVKM. The CDR3 has 13 residues. The V end was cut by 5 bases, the J end by 1 base, with 6 bases between. In DNA form, the CDR3 reads TGTGCCAGCAGTGAGCGGTCCTACAATGAGCAGTTCTTC. Protein sequence: CASSERSYNEQFF.

The V gene is TRBV27, the J gene TRBJ2-3; 7 bases agree with TRBD2. Germline assignment: CDR1 MNHEY and CDR2 SMNVEV (reference sequence). Unmatched junction bases numbered 8, after V lost 5 bases and J lost 6 bases. The CDR3 covers 14 residues. CDR3 nucleotides: TGTGCCAGCAGTCGGACTAGGCTCGGGGATACGCAGTATTTT. Protein product: CASSRTRLGDTQYF.

Many counts were recorded for this clonotype. This rearrangement joins TRBV7-2 to TRBJ2-1; D uncertain. The CDR3 totals 13 residues. V gave up 6 bases and J gave up 2 bases, with 8 bases separating them. CDR1 is SGHTA and CDR2 is FQGNSA in the germline V gene. The CDR3 nucleotides are TGTGCCAGCAGAACGATAGCCTACAATGAGCAGTTCTTC. Translating gives CASRTIAYNEQFF.

The genes are TRBV21-1 and TRBJ2-1; the listed D gene, TRBD2, was not tested against the DNA. TRBV21-1 is shown as a pseudogene. CDR3 size: 14 residues. This CDR3 reads CLDATGTSGNEQFF. CDR3 in DNA: TGTCTCGACGCAACCGGGACTAGCGGCAATGAGCAGTTCTTC.